The 20 T cell receptor beta chains listed next were all sequenced from one sample in a study of blood T cells in healthy people across ages. A J-beta primer mix and a sample-barcoded 5' primer were used in a second PCR of roughly 6 to 11 cycles. TCRdb analysed the 5' RACE reads with MiXCR anew, one entry per CDR3 protein. The table has some 800,000 distinct CDR3 sequences, 40% to 50% seen once. Specimen: blood. These receptor sequences come from a man in his sixties in good health.

On this clonotype: This may come from a read error, since a much larger clone is one base off. This chain joins TRBV5-6 and TRBJ2-1; 8 bases agree with TRBD2. Trimming at V came to 5 bases and at J to 6 bases, leaving 13 bases not matched to a gene. Germline loops: CDR1 SGHDT, CDR2 YYEEEE. The length of the CDR3 is 16 residues. CDR3 nucleotide sequence: TGTGCCAGCAGTTCCTCGACTAGCGAGGGGATCAATGAGCAGTTCTTC. This sequence encodes CASSSSTSEGINEQFF.

The genes are TRBV7-2 and TRBJ1-1; maybe TRBD1 (6 bases). Trimming pared 4 bases from V and 4 bases from J, leaving 13 bases between. CDR3 length: 14 amino acids. Germline lookup yields CDR1 SGHTA and CDR2 FQGNSA. The CDR3 reads CASSSTGLGTEAFF. Written as DNA, the CDR3 is TGTGCCAGCAGCTCAACAGGGTTGGGCACTGAAGCTTTCTTT.

The V gene is TRBV4-3, the J gene TRBJ2-3; 7 nucleotides match TRBD1. V lost 1 base, J lost 6 bases, and 10 bases stayed unmatched. Germline-derived CDR1 and CDR2 are LGHNA and YSLEER. This CDR3 region has 16 residues. CDR3 nucleotide sequence: TGCGCCAGCAGCCAAGGCGGAAGGGGGCGCCCCGATACGCAGTATTTT. Translating gives CASSQGGRGRPDTQYF.

The chain employs TRBV12-3 or TRBV12-4 and TRBJ2-7; tentative D call: TRBD2 (7 bases). The end of the DNA is better explained by TRBJ2-5, so the J call may be wrong. CDR3 length: 14 residues. This CDR3 is CASNLGGGGETQYF. In nucleotides, the CDR3 is TGTGCCAGCAATCTGGGGGGGGGCGGTGAGACCCAGTACTTC.

This chain links TRBV6-2 or TRBV6-3 with TRBJ2-1; D uncertain. Deletions cut 6 bases from V and 12 bases from J, with 15 bases between. The V gene's germline CDR1 is MNHEY and CDR2 SVGEGT. This CDR3 spans 12 amino acids. The CDR3 coding sequence is TGTGCCAGCAGCTCCGTTGATATAGCGCAGTTCTTC. Protein product: CASSSVDIAQFF.

This chain joins TRBV9 and TRBJ1-1, with D maybe TRBD1 (5 bases). The V gene lost 3 bases and the J gene lost 3 bases, with 12 bases spanning the gap. Germline CDR1 SGDLS, CDR2 YYNGEE. CDR3 length: 14 amino acids. CDR3 protein: CASSAFPRDTEAFF. CDR3 nucleotides: TGTGCCAGCAGCGCCTTTCCCAGGGACACTGAAGCTTTCTTT.

This chain connects TRBV20-1 to TRBJ2-5; TRBD2 agrees at 10 bases. Germline V gene data show CDR1 as DFQATT and CDR2 as SNEGSKA (reference sequence). The J segment lost 5 bases and the V segment lost 1 base, leaving 4 bases of the junction unmatched. This CDR3 spans 14 amino acids. The CDR3 sequence is CSARAGLAFETQYF. The DNA for the CDR3 is TGCAGTGCTAGAGCGGGACTAGCGTTTGAGACCCAGTACTTC.

J is TRBJ1-2 and V is TRBV5-1; no clear D gene. The CDR3 loop spans 16 amino acids. In germline, CDR1 is SGHRS, CDR2 YFSETQ. Trimming stripped 4 bases from V and 4 bases from J, with 20 bases between. CDR3 bases: TGCGCCAGCAGCCCACAAACCCGGATTGACATCTATGGCTACACCTTC. It encodes CASSPQTRIDIYGYTF.

The chain uses TRBV5-1 and TRBJ2-3, with 9 nucleotides matching TRBD1. V shed 3 bases and J 1 base; nucleotides not matched to a gene: 6. Germline CDR1 reads SGHRS; CDR2 reads YFSETQ. The CDR3 runs 16 residues. DNA for the CDR3: TGCGCCAGCAGCTGGAACCGGGACAGGGGCACAGATACGCAGTATTTT. Its translation is CASSWNRDRGTDTQYF.

Concerning this clonotype: Compared with germline, one end of the junction differs, possibly owing to a read error. V and J are TRBV7-7 and TRBJ2-7, with 7 bases that match TRBD1. Judging by the DNA end, TRBJ2-5 fits better; the J call may be wrong. The CDR3 contains 13 residues. Germline CDR1 SSHAT, CDR2 FNYEAQ (reference sequence). The CDR3 reads CASSLDRDETQYF. The CDR3 DNA follows: TGTGCTAGCAGCTTAGACAGGGACGAGACCCAGTACTTC.

This clonotype was detected a few times. The chain is built from TRBV3-1 and TRBJ2-7; a possible D gene is TRBD2 (5 bases). Germline loops: CDR1 LGHDT, CDR2 YNNKEL (reference sequence). This CDR3 has 17 amino acids. Deletions cut 1 base from V and 4 bases from J, with 20 bases between. This CDR3 reads CASSQVPAADGSYEQYF. In DNA form, the CDR3 reads TGTGCCAGCAGCCAAGTTCCGGCAGCGGACGGATCATACGAGCAGTACTTC.

The chain is built from TRBV28 and TRBJ2-3; 7 nucleotides agree with TRBD1. With 7 bases clipped from V and 7 bases from J, the junction kept 8 bases outside the gene matches. The V gene's germline CDR1 is MDHEN and CDR2 SYDVKM. This CDR3 is built from 13 residues. For the CDR3, the DNA is TGTGCCAGCAAGGGACAGCCTGATAATACGCAGTATTTT. Its translation: CASKGQPDNTQYF.

The chain couples TRBV6-2 or TRBV6-3 to TRBJ1-5; 9 nucleotides agree with TRBD1. Trimming at V came to 2 bases and at J to 1 base, leaving 9 bases not matched to a gene. The V gene's germline CDR1 is MNHEY and CDR2 SVGEGT. This CDR3 contains 18 residues. This chain's CDR3 is CASSYGGPGQGSNQPQHF. CDR3 nucleotide sequence: TGTGCCAGCAGTTACGGAGGGCCGGGACAGGGAAGCAATCAGCCCCAGCATTTT.

V usage is TRBV20-1 and J usage is TRBJ2-7; the D is unclear. The germline V and J ends were trimmed by 3 bases and 2 bases, with 8 bases remaining between them. The CDR3 length is 12 residues. CDR1 is DFQATT and CDR2 is SNEGSKA in the germline V gene (reference sequence). The CDR3 loop reads CSASSHPYEQYF. The CDR3, as DNA: TGCAGTGCTAGTTCCCACCCCTACGAGCAGTACTTC.

Many counts were recorded for this clonotype. The V and J genes are TRBV7-9 and TRBJ1-2; D uncertain. The CDR3 length is 14 residues. The V end was cut by 5 bases, the J end by 3 bases, with 13 bases between. Germline V gives CDR1 SEHNR, CDR2 FQNEAQ (reference sequence). CDR3 region: CASSADNTYYGYTF. The CDR3 DNA sequence: TGTGCCAGCAGCGCAGATAATACTTACTATGGCTACACCTTC.

This clonotype was detected ten times or more. This chain connects TRBV7-2 to TRBJ2-1; a possible D gene is TRBD1 (5 bases). The CDR3 length is 17 residues. Per germline, CDR1 SGHTA and CDR2 FQGNSA. Trimming left V 1 base short and J 0 bases short, with 13 bases between. The CDR3 sequence: CASSLVAGRGSYNEQFF. The CDR3 DNA follows: TGTGCCAGCAGCTTAGTTGCCGGAAGGGGCTCCTACAATGAGCAGTTCTTC. Complete variable domain (other parts from reference TRBV7-2 and TRBJ2-1): GAGVSQSPSNKVTEKGKDVELRCDPISGHTALYWYRQSLGQGLEFLIYFQGNSAPDKSGLPSDRFSAERTGGSVSTLTIQRTQQEDSAVYLCASSLVAGRGSYNEQFFGPGTRLTVL.

This chain links TRBV10-3 with TRBJ1-6, with a tentative D call TRBD1 (5 bases). This CDR3 contains 13 residues. V was trimmed by 6 bases and J by 5 bases, leaving 8 bases between them. Germline V lookup: CDR1 ENHRY, CDR2 SYGVKD. CDR3 nucleotide sequence: TGTGCCATCAGCAGGGACCATAATTCACCCCTCCACTTT. Translation: CAISRDHNSPLHF.

The chain uses TRBV7-9 and TRBJ2-3; D call uncertain. The CDR3 loop spans 12 amino acids. Trimming shortened V by 5 bases and J by 5 bases, and 8 bases separated the two germline ends. From germline, CDR1 is SEHNR and CDR2 FQNEAQ (reference sequence). Here the CDR3 reads CASSRSVDTQYF. The CDR3 coding sequence is TGTGCCAGCAGCCGGAGTGTAGATACGCAGTATTTT.

This clonotype has only a few counts. This sequence joins TRBV5-1 and TRBJ1-2, with D maybe TRBD1 (6 bases). CDR1 is SGHRS, CDR2 YFSETQ, per germline. V shed 4 bases and J shed 5 bases, with 18 bases lying between them. This CDR3 has 15 residues. CDR3 residues: CASSPAGGPLYGYTF. In DNA, the CDR3 is TGCGCCAGCAGCCCGGCGGGGGGCCCCTTGTATGGCTACACCTTC. Full variable domain (rest looked up from reference TRBV5-1 and TRBJ1-2): KAGVTQTPRYLIKTRGQQVTLSCSPISGHRSVSWYQQTPGQGLQFLFEYFSETQRNKGNFPGRFSGRQFSNSRSEMNVSTLELGDSALYLCASSPAGGPLYGYTFGSGTRLTVV.

With respect to this clonotype: Germline and junction disagree at one end, which may indicate a read error. This chain connects TRBV7-2 to TRBJ2-1, with TRBD2 identical over 13 bases. The CDR3 consists of 16 residues. Looked up from germline, CDR1 is SGHTA and CDR2 is FQGNSA. CDR3 DNA sequence: TGTGCCAGCAGCATAAGACTAGCGGGGGGTTACAATGAGCGGTTCTTC. This encodes CASSIRLAGGYNERFF.